One sample yielded the 13 T cell receptor beta chains listed below, sequenced in a study of identical twins. MiXCR was run by TCRdb on the 5' RACE reads, yielding one entry per CDR3 protein. The sample has around 480,000 distinct CDR3 sequences; 12% to 15% are singletons. Separately, the same data were catalogued under a study of yellow fever vaccine responses in identical twins.

Sequencing was performed on CD4+ T cells sorted from blood. These receptors were taken from a young woman in good health.

This clonotype was detected a few times. This sequence joins TRBV12-3 or TRBV12-4 and TRBJ2-1, with 7 bases matching TRBD1. With V trimmed by 2 bases and J by 10 bases, 8 bases remained unmatched. This CDR3 is 14 amino acids long. CDR3 nucleotide sequence: TGTGCCAGCAGTTTAACTGACAGGGAGAGCGAGCAGTTCTTC. It encodes CASSLTDRESEQFF.

A few counts support this clonotype. The genes are TRBV27 and TRBJ1-2, with 7 bases identical to TRBD1. The CDR3 runs 13 residues. J lost 7 bases, V lost 0 bases, and 2 bases had no gene match. Germline lookup yields CDR1 MNHEY and CDR2 SMNVEV (reference sequence). The CDR3: CASSLSAGGGYTF. The CDR3 DNA follows: TGTGCCAGCAGTTTATCGGCAGGGGGTGGCTACACCTTC.

This clonotype has a count of ten or more. J is TRBJ2-3 and V is TRBV4-3; 7 bases map to TRBD2. V was clipped by 0 bases and J by 3 bases; unmatched bases: 3. In germline, CDR1 is LGHNA, CDR2 YSLEER. CDR3 size: 15 residues. CDR3 nucleotide sequence: TGCGCCAGCAGCCAAGACGGGCGGGAGACAGATACGCAGTATTTT. Amino acids: CASSQDGRETDTQYF.

V gene TRBV20-1 combines with J gene TRBJ2-5; perhaps TRBD1 as D (6 bases). The germline V gene encodes CDR1 DFQATT and CDR2 SNEGSKA (reference sequence). CDR3 size: 15 residues. V was cut by 3 bases and J by 0 bases, with 14 bases left in between. CDR3 protein: CSARVGTLNQETQYF. The CDR3, as DNA: TGCAGTGCTAGGGTCGGGACACTAAACCAAGAGACCCAGTACTTC.

The chain employs TRBV5-1 and TRBJ2-5; 10 bases agree with TRBD1. Germline values: CDR1 SGHRS, CDR2 YFSETQ. With V trimmed by 4 bases and J by 0 bases, 3 bases remained unmatched. The CDR3 extends over 15 amino acids. The CDR3 loop is CASSTGTGDQETQYF. The CDR3 DNA follows: TGCGCCAGCAGCACCGGGACAGGGGACCAAGAGACCCAGTACTTC.

There are a few counts of this clonotype. CDR3 in DNA: TGTGCTAGTGGTTTGGGCCGGGGTGGCACTGAAGCTTTCTTT. It translates to CASGLGRGGTEAFF. The V and J genes are TRBV12-5 and TRBJ1-1; D is unresolved. Germline assignment: CDR1 LGHNT and CDR2 FRNRAP. The CDR3 totals 14 residues. V was shortened by 1 base and J by 4 bases, with 10 bases between the two germline ends.

This clonotype was seen a few times. The J gene is TRBJ2-5, the V gene TRBV5-1; D not resolved. In germline, CDR1 is SGHRS, CDR2 YFSETQ. CDR3 length: 14 amino acids. Deletions cut 1 base from V and 5 bases from J, with 12 bases between. In DNA, the CDR3 is TGCGCCAGCAGCTTGTTTGGATTCGGGGAGACCCAGTACTTC. This gives the protein CASSLFGFGETQYF.

This chain connects TRBV7-2 to TRBJ2-3, with D tentatively TRBD2 (7 bases). CDR1 SGHTA and CDR2 FQGNSA come from the germline V gene. V was trimmed by 5 bases and J by 1 base, leaving 19 bases between them. The CDR3 totals 17 residues. CDR3 in amino acids: CASSPRGASAGTDTQYF. As DNA, the CDR3 is TGTGCCAGCAGCCCCCGGGGGGCGAGCGCAGGCACAGATACGCAGTATTTT.

This clonotype has only a few counts. V gene TRBV6-1 combines with J gene TRBJ2-3; 7 bases line up with TRBD1. The CDR3 loop spans 15 amino acids. Germline values: CDR1 MNHNS, CDR2 SASEGT. V shed 6 bases and J 2 bases; nucleotides not matched to a gene: 8. CDR3 in amino acids: CASRTDRDTTDTQYF. The CDR3 DNA sequence: TGTGCCAGCAGGACAGACAGGGACACCACAGATACGCAGTATTTT.

The chain has TRBV12-3 or TRBV12-4 and TRBJ2-1, with 11 positions matching TRBD2. This CDR3 contains 15 residues. V gave up 6 bases and J gave up 5 bases; unmatched junction bases: 6. CDR3 sequence (DNA): TGTGCCAGCAGCCGACTAGCGGGAACCCACAATGAGCAGTTCTTC. Its protein product is CASSRLAGTHNEQFF.

This clonotype was found a few times. This chain links TRBV5-1 with TRBJ2-1; 7 nucleotides align to TRBD1. The junction had 5 bases not matched to a gene; V was cut back by 0 bases and J by 2 bases. CDR1 SGHRS and CDR2 YFSETQ come from the germline V gene. CDR3 length: 16 amino acids. CDR3 residues: CASSLGGTGAYNEQFF. In DNA, the CDR3 is TGCGCCAGCAGCTTGGGGGGAACAGGGGCCTACAATGAGCAGTTCTTC.

The chain carries TRBV4-2 and TRBJ2-2, with 9 nucleotides matching TRBD2. From germline, CDR1 is LGHNA and CDR2 YNFKEQ. V dropped 0 bases and J dropped 4; count of bases not matched to a gene: 6. CDR3 length: 17 amino acids. The CDR3: CASSQDGLAGTTGELFF. Written as DNA, the CDR3 is TGTGCCAGCAGCCAAGATGGTCTAGCGGGGACCACCGGGGAGCTGTTTTTT.

The chain has TRBV20-1 and TRBJ2-2; D gene ambiguous. V lost 5 bases, J lost 2 bases, and 3 bases lay in between. Germline CDR1 DFQATT, CDR2 SNEGSKA (reference sequence). The CDR3 loop spans 11 amino acids. The DNA for the CDR3 is TGCAGTGCTCCTAACACCGGGGAGCTGTTTTTT. This gives the protein CSAPNTGELFF.